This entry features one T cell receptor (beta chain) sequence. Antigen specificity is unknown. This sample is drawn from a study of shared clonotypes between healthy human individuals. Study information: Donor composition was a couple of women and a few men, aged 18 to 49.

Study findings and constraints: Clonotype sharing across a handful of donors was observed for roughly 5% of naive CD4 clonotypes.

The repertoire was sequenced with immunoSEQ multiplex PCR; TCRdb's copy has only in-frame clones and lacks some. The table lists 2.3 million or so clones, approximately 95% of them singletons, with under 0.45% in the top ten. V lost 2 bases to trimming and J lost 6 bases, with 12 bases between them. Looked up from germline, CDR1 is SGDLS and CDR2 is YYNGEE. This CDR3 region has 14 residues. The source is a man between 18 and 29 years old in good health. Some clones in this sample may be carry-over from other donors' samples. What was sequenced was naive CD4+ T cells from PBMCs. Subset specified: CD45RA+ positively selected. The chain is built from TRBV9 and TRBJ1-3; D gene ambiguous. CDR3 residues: CASSVGGHENTIYF. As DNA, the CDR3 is TGTGCCAGCAGCGTCGGCGGCCACGAAAACACCATATATTTT.